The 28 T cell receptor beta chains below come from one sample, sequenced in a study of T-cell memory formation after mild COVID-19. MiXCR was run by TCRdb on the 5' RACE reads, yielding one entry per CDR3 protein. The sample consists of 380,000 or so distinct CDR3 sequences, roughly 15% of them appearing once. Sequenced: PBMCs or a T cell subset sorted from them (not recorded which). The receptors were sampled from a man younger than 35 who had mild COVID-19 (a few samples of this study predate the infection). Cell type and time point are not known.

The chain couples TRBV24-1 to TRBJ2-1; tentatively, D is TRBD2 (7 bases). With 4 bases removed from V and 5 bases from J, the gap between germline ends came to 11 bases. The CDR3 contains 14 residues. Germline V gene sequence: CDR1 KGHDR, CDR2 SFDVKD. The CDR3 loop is CATSEAGHHNEQFF. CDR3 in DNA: TGTGCCACCAGTGAAGCGGGACATCACAATGAGCAGTTCTTC.

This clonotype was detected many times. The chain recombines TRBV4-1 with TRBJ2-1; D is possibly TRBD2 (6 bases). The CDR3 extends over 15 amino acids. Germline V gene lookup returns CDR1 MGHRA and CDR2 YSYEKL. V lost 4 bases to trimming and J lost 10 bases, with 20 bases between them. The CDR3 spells CASSPKSPAGSEQFF. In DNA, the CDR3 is TGCGCCAGCAGCCCCAAGAGCCCGGCGGGAAGCGAGCAGTTCTTC.

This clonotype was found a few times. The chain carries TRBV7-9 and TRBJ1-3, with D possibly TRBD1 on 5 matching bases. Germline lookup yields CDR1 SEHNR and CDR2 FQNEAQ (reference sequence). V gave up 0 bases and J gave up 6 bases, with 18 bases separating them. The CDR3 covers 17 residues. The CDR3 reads CASSLAGGPVLANTIYF. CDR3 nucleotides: TGTGCCAGCAGCTTAGCGGGGGGTCCCGTTCTTGCAAACACCATATATTTT.

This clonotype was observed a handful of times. CDR3 in amino acids: CSARGPPGGGAPDTQYF. In DNA, the CDR3 is TGCAGTGCTAGAGGCCCCCCTGGCGGGGGGGCCCCAGATACGCAGTATTTT. V is TRBV20-1 and J is TRBJ2-3, with 9 bases fitting TRBD2. This CDR3 has 17 amino acids. The J segment lost 4 bases and the V segment lost 1 base, leaving 12 bases of the junction unmatched. In germline, CDR1 is DFQATT, CDR2 SNEGSKA (reference sequence).

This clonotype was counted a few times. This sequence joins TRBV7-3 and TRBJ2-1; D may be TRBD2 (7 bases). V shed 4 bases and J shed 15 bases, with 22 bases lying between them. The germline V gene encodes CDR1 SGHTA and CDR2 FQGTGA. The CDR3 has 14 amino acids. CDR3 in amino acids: CASSSWGGQASLFF. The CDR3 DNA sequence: TGTGCCAGCAGCTCTTGGGGGGGGCAGGCTTCCCTGTTCTTC.

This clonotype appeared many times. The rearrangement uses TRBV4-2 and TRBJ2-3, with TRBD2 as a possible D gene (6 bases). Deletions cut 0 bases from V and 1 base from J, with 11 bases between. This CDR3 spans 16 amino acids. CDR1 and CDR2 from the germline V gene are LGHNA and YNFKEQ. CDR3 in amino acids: CASSQDGGGGTDTQYF. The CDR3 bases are TGTGCCAGCAGCCAAGATGGTGGCGGGGGCACAGATACGCAGTATTTT.

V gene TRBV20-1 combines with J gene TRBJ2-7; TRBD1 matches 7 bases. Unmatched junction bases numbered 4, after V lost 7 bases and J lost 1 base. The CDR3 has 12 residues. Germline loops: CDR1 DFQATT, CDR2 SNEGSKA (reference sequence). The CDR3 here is CSVETGSYEQYV. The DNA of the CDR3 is TGCAGTGTGGAGACAGGGTCCTACGAGCAGTACGTC.

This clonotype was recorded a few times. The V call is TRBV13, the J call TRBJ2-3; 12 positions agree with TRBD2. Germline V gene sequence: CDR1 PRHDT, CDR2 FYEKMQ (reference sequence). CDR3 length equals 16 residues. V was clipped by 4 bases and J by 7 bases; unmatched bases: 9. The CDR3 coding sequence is TGTGCCAGCAGCTCCAGCCTAGCGGGGGGGCGTTATACGCAGTATTTT. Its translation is CASSSSLAGGRYTQYF.

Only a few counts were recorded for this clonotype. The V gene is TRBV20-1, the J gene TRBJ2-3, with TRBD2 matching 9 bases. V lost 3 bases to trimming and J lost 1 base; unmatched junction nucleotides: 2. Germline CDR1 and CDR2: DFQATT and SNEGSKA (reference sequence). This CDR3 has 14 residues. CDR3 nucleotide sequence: TGCAGTGCTAGTCCTAGCGGGGGCACAGATACGCAGTATTTT. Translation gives CSASPSGGTDTQYF.

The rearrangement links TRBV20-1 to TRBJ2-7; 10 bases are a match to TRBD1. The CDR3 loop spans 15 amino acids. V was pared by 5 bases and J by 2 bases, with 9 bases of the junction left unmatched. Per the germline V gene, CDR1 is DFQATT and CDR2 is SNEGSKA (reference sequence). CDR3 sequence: CSAYDPGQGPYEQYF. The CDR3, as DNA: TGCAGTGCTTACGATCCGGGACAGGGGCCCTACGAGCAGTACTTC.

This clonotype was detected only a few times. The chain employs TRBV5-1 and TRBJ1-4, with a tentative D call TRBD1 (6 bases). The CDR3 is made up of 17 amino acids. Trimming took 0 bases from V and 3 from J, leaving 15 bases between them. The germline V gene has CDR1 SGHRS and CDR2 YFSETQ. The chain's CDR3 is CASSLEGTRDANEKLFF. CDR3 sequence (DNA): TGCGCCAGCAGCTTGGAGGGGACACGGGATGCTAATGAAAAACTGTTTTTT.

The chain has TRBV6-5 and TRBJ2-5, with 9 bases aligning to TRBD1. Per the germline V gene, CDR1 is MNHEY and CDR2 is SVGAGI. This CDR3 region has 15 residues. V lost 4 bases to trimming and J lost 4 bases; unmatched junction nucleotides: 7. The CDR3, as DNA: TGTGCCAGCAGTTCGAATGGACAGGGGACAGAGACCCAGTACTTC. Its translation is CASSSNGQGTETQYF.

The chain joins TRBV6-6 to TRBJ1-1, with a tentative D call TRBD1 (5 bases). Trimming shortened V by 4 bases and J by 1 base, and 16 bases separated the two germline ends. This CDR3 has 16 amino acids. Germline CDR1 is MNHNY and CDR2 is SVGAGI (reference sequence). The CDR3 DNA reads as TGTGCCAGCAGTTTTTCCACCCAGGGAGCGAACACTGAAGCTTTCTTT. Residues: CASSFSTQGANTEAFF.

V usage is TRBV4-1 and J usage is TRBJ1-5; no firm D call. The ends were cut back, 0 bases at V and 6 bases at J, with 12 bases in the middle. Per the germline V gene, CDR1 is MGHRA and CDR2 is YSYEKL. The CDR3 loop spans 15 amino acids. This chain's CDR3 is CASSQERRVGQPQHF. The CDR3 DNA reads TGCGCCAGCAGCCAAGAGCGGAGGGTTGGTCAGCCCCAGCATTTT.

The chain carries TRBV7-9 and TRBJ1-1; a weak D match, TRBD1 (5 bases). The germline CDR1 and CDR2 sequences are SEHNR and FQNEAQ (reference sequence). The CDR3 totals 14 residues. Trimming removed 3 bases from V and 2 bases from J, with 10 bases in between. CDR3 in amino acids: CASSFVGGNTEAFF. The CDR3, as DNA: TGTGCCAGCAGCTTTGTCGGGGGTAACACTGAAGCTTTCTTT. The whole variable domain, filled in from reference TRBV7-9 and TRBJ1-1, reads DTGVSQNPRHKITKRGQNVTFRCDPISEHNRLYWYRQTLGQGPEFLTYFQNEAQLEKSRLLSDRFSAERPKGSFSTLEIQRTEQGDSAMYLCASSFVGGNTEAFFGQGTRLTVV.

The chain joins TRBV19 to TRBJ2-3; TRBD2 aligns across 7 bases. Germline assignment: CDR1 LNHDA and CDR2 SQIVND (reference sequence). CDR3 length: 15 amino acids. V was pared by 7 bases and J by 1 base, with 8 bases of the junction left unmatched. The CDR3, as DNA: TGTGCCAGTACCCCACGCAGCGGGGGCACAGATACGCAGTATTTT. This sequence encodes CASTPRSGGTDTQYF.

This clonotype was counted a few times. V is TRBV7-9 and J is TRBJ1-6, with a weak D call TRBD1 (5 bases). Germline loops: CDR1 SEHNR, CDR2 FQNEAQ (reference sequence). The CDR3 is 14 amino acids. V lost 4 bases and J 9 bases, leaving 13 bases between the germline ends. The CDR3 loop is CASSSTDSSSPLHF. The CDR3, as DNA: TGTGCCAGCAGCTCCACAGACAGCAGTTCACCCCTCCACTTT.

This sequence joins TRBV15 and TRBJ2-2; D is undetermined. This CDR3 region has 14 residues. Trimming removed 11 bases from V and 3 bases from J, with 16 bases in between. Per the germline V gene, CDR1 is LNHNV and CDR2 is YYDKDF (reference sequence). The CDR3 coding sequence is TGTGCCGCCCACGAGATTGGGGACACCGGGGAGCTGTTTTTT. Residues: CAAHEIGDTGELFF.

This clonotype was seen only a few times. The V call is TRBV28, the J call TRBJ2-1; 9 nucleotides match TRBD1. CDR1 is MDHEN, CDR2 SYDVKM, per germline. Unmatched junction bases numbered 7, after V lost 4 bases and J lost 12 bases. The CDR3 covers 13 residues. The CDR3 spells CASSWGQGRGQFF. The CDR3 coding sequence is TGTGCCAGCAGTTGGGGACAGGGTCGAGGGCAGTTCTTC.

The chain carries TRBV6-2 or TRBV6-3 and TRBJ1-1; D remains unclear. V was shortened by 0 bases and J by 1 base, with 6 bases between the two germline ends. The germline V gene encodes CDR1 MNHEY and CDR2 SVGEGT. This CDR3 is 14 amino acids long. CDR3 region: CASSYSAGNTEAFF. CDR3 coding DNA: TGTGCCAGCAGTTACTCGGCAGGGAACACTGAAGCTTTCTTT.

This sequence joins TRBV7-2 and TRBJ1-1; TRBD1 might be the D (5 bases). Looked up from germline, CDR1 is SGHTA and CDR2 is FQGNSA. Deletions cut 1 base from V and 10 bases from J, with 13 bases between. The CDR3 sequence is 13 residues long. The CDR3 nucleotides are TGTGCCAGCAGCTTAGTGGGGCAGGGAAGAGCTTTCTTT. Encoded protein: CASSLVGQGRAFF.

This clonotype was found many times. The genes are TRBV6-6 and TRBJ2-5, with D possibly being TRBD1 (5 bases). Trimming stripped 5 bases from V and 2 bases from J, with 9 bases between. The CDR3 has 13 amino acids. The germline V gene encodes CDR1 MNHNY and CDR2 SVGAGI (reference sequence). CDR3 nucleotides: TGTGCCAGCAGTCAGACAGATCAAGAGACCCAGTACTTC. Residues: CASSQTDQETQYF.

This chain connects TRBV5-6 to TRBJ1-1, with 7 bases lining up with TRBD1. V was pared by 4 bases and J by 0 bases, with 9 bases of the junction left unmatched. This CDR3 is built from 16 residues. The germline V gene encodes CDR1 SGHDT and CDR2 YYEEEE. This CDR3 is CASSTTGQDLNTEAFF. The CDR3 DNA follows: TGTGCCAGCAGCACGACTGGACAGGACCTGAACACTGAAGCTTTCTTT.

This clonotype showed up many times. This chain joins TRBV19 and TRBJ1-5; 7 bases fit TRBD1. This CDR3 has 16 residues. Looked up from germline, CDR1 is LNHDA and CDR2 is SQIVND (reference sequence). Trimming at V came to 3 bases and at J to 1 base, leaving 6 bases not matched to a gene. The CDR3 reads CASSILLRGSNQPQHF. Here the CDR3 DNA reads TGTGCCAGTAGTATCCTTCTCAGGGGGAGCAATCAGCCCCAGCATTTT.

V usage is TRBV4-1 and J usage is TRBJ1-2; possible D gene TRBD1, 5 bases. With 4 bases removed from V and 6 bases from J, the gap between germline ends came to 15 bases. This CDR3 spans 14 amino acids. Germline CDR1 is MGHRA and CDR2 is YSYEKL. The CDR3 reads CASSPMGGLDGYTF. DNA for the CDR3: TGCGCCAGCAGCCCTATGGGGGGGTTGGATGGCTACACCTTC.

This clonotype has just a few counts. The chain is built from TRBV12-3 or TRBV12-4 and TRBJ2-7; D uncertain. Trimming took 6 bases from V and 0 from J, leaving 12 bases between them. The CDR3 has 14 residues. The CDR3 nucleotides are TGTGCCAGCAGACCGTCGGCGAGCTCCTACGAGCAGTACTTC. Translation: CASRPSASSYEQYF.

This CDR3 reads CASSVGVEVMETQYF. The CDR3 DNA reads TGTGCCAGCAGCGTAGGGGTAGAAGTCATGGAGACCCAGTACTTC. The J gene is TRBJ2-5, the V gene TRBV9; D gene uncertain. The CDR3 contains 15 residues. Germline V gene lookup returns CDR1 SGDLS and CDR2 YYNGEE. V lost 0 bases to trimming and J lost 5 bases, with 14 bases between them.

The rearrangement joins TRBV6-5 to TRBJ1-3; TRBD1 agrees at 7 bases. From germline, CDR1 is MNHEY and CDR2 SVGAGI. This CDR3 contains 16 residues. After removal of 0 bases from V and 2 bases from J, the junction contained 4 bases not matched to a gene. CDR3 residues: CASSYSGTGAGNTIYF. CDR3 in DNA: TGTGCCAGCAGTTACTCGGGAACAGGGGCTGGAAACACCATATATTTT.